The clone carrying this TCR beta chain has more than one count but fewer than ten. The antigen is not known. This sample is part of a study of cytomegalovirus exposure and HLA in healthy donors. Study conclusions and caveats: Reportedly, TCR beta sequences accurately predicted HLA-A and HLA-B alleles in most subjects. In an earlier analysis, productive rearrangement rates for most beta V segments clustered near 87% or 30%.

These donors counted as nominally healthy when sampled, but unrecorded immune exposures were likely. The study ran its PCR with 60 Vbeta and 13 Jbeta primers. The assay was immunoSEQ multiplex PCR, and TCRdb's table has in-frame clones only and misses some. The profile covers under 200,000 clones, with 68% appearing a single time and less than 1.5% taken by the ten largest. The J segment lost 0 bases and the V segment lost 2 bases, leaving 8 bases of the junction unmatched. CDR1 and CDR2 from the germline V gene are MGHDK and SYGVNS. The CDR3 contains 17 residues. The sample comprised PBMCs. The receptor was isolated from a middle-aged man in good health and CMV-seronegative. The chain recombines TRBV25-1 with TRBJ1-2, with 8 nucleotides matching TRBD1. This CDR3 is CASSERTGSLANYGYTF. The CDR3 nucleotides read TGTGCCAGCAGTGAACGGACAGGGAGCCTAGCTAACTATGGCTACACCTTC.